Below, 29 T cell receptor beta chains from the same sample are listed, as sequenced in a study of early T cells in non-severe SARS-CoV-2 infection. From the 5' RACE reads, TCRdb called clonotypes with MiXCR, one entry per CDR3 protein. Among tens of thousands of distinct CDR3 sequences listed, more than 10% were seen once. Sequences were derived from whole blood, sampled at baseline. These receptors were obtained from an adult who was a healthcare worker with PCR-confirmed SARS-CoV-2 infection or an uninfected control (not recorded which). The donor label of this sample is uncertain.

This clonotype was seen ten or more times. V usage is TRBV27 and J usage is TRBJ1-2; no reliable D call. Trimming removed 4 bases at V and 1 base at J, with 16 bases between. CDR1 and CDR2 from the germline V gene are MNHEY and SMNVEV (reference sequence). The CDR3 loop spans 16 amino acids. The CDR3: CASSSPTDGFNYGYTF. CDR3 in DNA: TGTGCCAGCAGTTCCCCTACGGACGGATTTAACTATGGCTACACCTTC.

This clonotype turned up a few times. This chain connects TRBV18 to TRBJ1-2; TRBD1 is a possible D gene (5 bases). This CDR3 is built from 15 residues. V shed 0 bases and J shed 6 bases, with 14 bases lying between them. Germline V gene lookup returns CDR1 KGHSH and CDR2 LQKENI. The CDR3 nucleotides are TGTGCCAGCTCACCACCGGGGACGGAGAGGCATGGCTACACCTTC. Translation: CASSPPGTERHGYTF.

This clonotype came up a few times. This rearrangement joins TRBV24-1 to TRBJ2-1, with TRBD1 identical over 9 bases. Germline CDR1 and CDR2: KGHDR and SFDVKD. Losses at the gene ends were 4 bases for V and 3 bases for J; bases not matched to a gene: 3. CDR3 length: 15 residues. The DNA for the CDR3 is TGTGCCACCAGTGAGGACAGGGGACTCTACAATGAGCAGTTCTTC. It is translated as CATSEDRGLYNEQFF.

In regard to this clonotype: Its ends do not fully match the called genes, so a read error is possible. The chain carries TRBV9 and TRBJ1-5, with a weak D call TRBD1 (6 bases). Germline CDR1 and CDR2: SGDLS and YYNGEE. The CDR3 has 14 amino acids. Here the CDR3 reads CTSSVGGGGQPQHF. The CDR3, as DNA: TGTACCAGCAGCGTAGGAGGGGGAGGTCAGCCCCAGCATTTT.

Ten or more counts support this clonotype. The chain carries TRBV7-2 and TRBJ1-2, with D possibly being TRBD1 (5 bases). This CDR3 has 14 amino acids. Germline V gives CDR1 SGHTA, CDR2 FQGNSA. The V and J ends lost 6 bases and 3 bases respectively, with 14 bases between them. CDR3 in DNA: TGTGCCAGCAGTACCGGGACGGTAGACTATGGCTACACCTTC. It translates to CASSTGTVDYGYTF. The full variable domain, its missing parts supplied by reference TRBV7-2 and TRBJ1-2, is GAGVSQSPSNKVTEKGKDVELRCDPISGHTALYWYRQSLGQGLEFLIYFQGNSAPDKSGLPSDRFSAERTGGSVSTLTIQRTQQEDSAVYLCASSTGTVDYGYTFGSGTRLTVV.

This clonotype has a count of ten or more. V and J are TRBV7-2 and TRBJ2-5; D possibly matches TRBD1 or TRBD2 (5 bases each). V was shortened by 5 bases and J by 4 bases, with 11 bases between the two germline ends. The germline gives CDR1 SGHTA, CDR2 FQGNSA. The CDR3 runs 13 residues. The CDR3 coding sequence is TGTGCCAGCAGCAGGGACCTAGCAGAGACCCAGTACTTC. Amino acids: CASSRDLAETQYF.

In its sample, this clonotype was seen a few times. This chain uses TRBV7-9 with TRBJ1-4; tentative D call: TRBD1 (5 bases). The CDR3 extends over 14 amino acids. Germline V gene lookup returns CDR1 SEHNR and CDR2 FQNEAQ (reference sequence). Trimming left V 3 bases short and J 5 bases short, with 10 bases between. CDR3 residues: CASSFPGLNEKLFF. The DNA of the CDR3 is TGTGCCAGCAGCTTCCCGGGACTGAATGAAAAACTGTTTTTT.

The chain is built from TRBV5-1 and TRBJ1-2; maybe TRBD1 (5 bases). Trimming shortened V by 0 bases and J by 5 bases, and 17 bases separated the two germline ends. The CDR3 consists of 16 residues. The V gene's germline CDR1 is SGHRS and CDR2 YFSETQ. The CDR3 DNA is TGCGCCAGCAGCTTGGTGTCGGGGGACCCGAGGTATGGCTACACCTTC. Protein product: CASSLVSGDPRYGYTF.

In its sample, this clonotype was seen many times. The rearrangement joins TRBV5-1 to TRBJ1-2; unclear D gene. CDR1 is SGHRS and CDR2 is YFSETQ in the germline V gene. The CDR3 consists of 13 residues. Trimming removed 0 bases from V and 4 bases from J, with 7 bases in between. The CDR3 DNA is TGCGCCAGCAGCTTGGGGGAGAGCTATGGCTACACCTTC. It encodes CASSLGESYGYTF.

This clonotype was observed a handful of times. The chain links TRBV29-1 to TRBJ2-2; D call uncertain. In germline, CDR1 is SQVTM, CDR2 ANQGSEA. This CDR3 spans 13 amino acids. With 3 bases removed from V and 1 base from J, the gap between germline ends came to 6 bases. The CDR3 DNA follows: TGCAGCGTTGATTCGGTGAACACCGGGGAGCTGTTTTTT. It specifies CSVDSVNTGELFF.

In its sample, this clonotype was seen a few times. The CDR3: CSVGGWENIQYF. CDR3 nucleotides: TGCAGCGTTGGGGGGTGGGAAAACATTCAGTACTTC. V is TRBV29-1 and J is TRBJ2-4, with D perhaps given as TRBD1 or TRBD2 (5 bases each). Per the germline V gene, CDR1 is SQVTM and CDR2 is ANQGSEA. This CDR3 is 12 amino acids long. Trimming took off 4 bases at V and 5 bases at J, with 9 bases between the two ends.

This chain connects TRBV20-1 to TRBJ1-3, with D possibly matching TRBD1 (5 bases). Germline V CDR1 and CDR2: DFQATT, SNEGSKA (reference sequence). This CDR3 contains 13 residues. V was trimmed by 3 bases and J by 6 bases, leaving 12 bases between them. CDR3 amino acids: CSARVGVENTIYF. CDR3 coding DNA: TGCAGTGCTAGGGTGGGGGTTGAAAACACCATATATTTT.

This clonotype occurred many times. V is TRBV6-6 and J is TRBJ2-2; 13 bases agree with TRBD2. CDR3 length equals 15 residues. The trim removed 7 bases at V and 7 bases at J, leaving 6 bases unmatched. CDR1 and CDR2 from the germline V gene are MNHNY and SVGAGI (reference sequence). The DNA for the CDR3 is TGTGCCAGCATGACTAGCGGGGGGAATAGCGGGGAGCTGTTTTTT. Translated, it gives CASMTSGGNSGELFF.

This clonotype came up a few times. The chain is built from TRBV20-1 and TRBJ2-2; D is unresolved. The CDR3 consists of 14 residues. Germline values: CDR1 DFQATT, CDR2 SNEGSKA (reference sequence). V shed 5 bases and J shed 0 bases, with 10 bases lying between them. The CDR3 reads CSAGKTSNTGELFF. CDR3 DNA: TGCAGTGCTGGTAAAACATCGAACACCGGGGAGCTGTTTTTT.

In its sample, this clonotype was seen a few times. V is TRBV28 and J is TRBJ1-3, with 8 bases aligning to TRBD1. CDR3 size: 16 residues. The germline V gene encodes CDR1 MDHEN and CDR2 SYDVKM. V shed 7 bases and J 0 bases; nucleotides not matched to a gene: 8. The CDR3 reads CASTETGALSGNTIYF. CDR3 in DNA: TGTGCCAGCACCGAGACAGGGGCTCTCTCTGGAAACACCATATATTTT.

This clonotype has a handful of counts. This chain joins TRBV5-1 and TRBJ1-1, with 10 bases identical to TRBD1. The CDR3 is 16 amino acids. The germline V gene has CDR1 SGHRS and CDR2 YFSETQ. V gave up 1 base and J gave up 4 bases; unmatched junction bases: 7. The CDR3 DNA sequence: TGCGCCAGCAGCTTGAATCCGGGACAGGGGCCCACTGAAGCTTTCTTT. This gives the protein CASSLNPGQGPTEAFF.

This chain uses TRBV4-1 with TRBJ2-3; perhaps TRBD2 as D (5 bases). This CDR3 is built from 18 residues. With 3 bases removed from V and 5 bases from J, the gap between germline ends came to 24 bases. CDR1 and CDR2 (germline): MGHRA, YSYEKL. Written as DNA, the CDR3 is TGCGCCAGCAGCCACTGGACGGCGAGGGAATCTTCGGGAGATACGCAGTATTTT. This codes for CASSHWTARESSGDTQYF.

The chain joins TRBV10-3 to TRBJ2-2, with TRBD2 matching 9 bases. Germline CDR1 and CDR2: ENHRY and SYGVKD. The CDR3 extends over 14 amino acids. With V trimmed by 7 bases and J by 4 bases, 4 bases remained unmatched. In DNA, the CDR3 is TGTGCCATCATGGCGCGGGGGGGCACCGGGGAGCTGTTTTTT. Amino acid sequence: CAIMARGGTGELFF.

This clonotype was counted only a few times. J is TRBJ2-3 and V is TRBV5-1; 9 bases are a match to TRBD1. Germline V gene sequence: CDR1 SGHRS, CDR2 YFSETQ. The CDR3 sequence is 15 residues long. The trim removed 0 bases at V and 5 bases at J, leaving 4 bases unmatched. The CDR3 here is CASSLGDRERDTQYF. The CDR3 region has the DNA TGCGCCAGCAGCTTGGGGGACAGGGAGCGAGATACGCAGTATTTT.

This clonotype came up many times. CDR3 loop: CASSFGFRETQYF. As DNA, the CDR3 is TGTGCCAGCAGCTTCGGGTTTCGGGAGACCCAGTACTTC. This chain uses TRBV7-8 with TRBJ2-5; the D is unclear. Trimming pared 3 bases from V and 5 bases from J, leaving 10 bases between. Looked up from germline, CDR1 is SGHVS and CDR2 is FQNEAQ. The CDR3 runs 13 residues.

V and J are TRBV5-4 and TRBJ1-2; TRBD1 is a possible D gene (5 bases). Trimming shortened V by 0 bases and J by 3 bases, and 9 bases separated the two germline ends. The CDR3 contains 14 residues. Germline V gene lookup returns CDR1 SGHNT and CDR2 YYREEE (reference sequence). The DNA for the CDR3 is TGTGCCAGCAGCTTGGTGGGGACGGACTATGGCTACACCTTC. It is translated as CASSLVGTDYGYTF.

The chain carries TRBV19 and TRBJ1-2, with D perhaps matching TRBD1 (6 bases). CDR3 length: 16 amino acids. Trimming left V 4 bases short and J 4 bases short, with 19 bases between. CDR1 LNHDA and CDR2 SQIVND come from the germline V gene (reference sequence). Here the CDR3 reads CASSTTHGGSAYGYTF. The CDR3 nucleotides are TGTGCCAGTAGTACGACGCATGGGGGCAGCGCCTATGGCTACACCTTC.

V usage is TRBV12-3 or TRBV12-4 and J usage is TRBJ1-5; D is unresolved. V lost 3 bases to trimming and J lost 1 base, with 7 bases between them. This CDR3 contains 14 residues. The CDR3 is CASSFTDSNQPQHF. For the CDR3, the DNA is TGTGCCAGCAGTTTCACTGACAGCAATCAGCCCCAGCATTTT.

This clonotype showed up just a few times. This chain joins TRBV5-5 and TRBJ1-5; D not resolved. This CDR3 has 15 residues. Germline V gives CDR1 SGHKS, CDR2 YYEKEE (reference sequence). V shed 0 bases and J shed 0 bases, with 7 bases lying between them. DNA of the CDR3: TGTGCCAGCAGCTTGGAGGGCTATAGCAATCAGCCCCAGCATTTT. Its protein product is CASSLEGYSNQPQHF.

The V gene is TRBV27, the J gene TRBJ1-2; D unresolved. The CDR3 is made up of 14 amino acids. Germline loops: CDR1 MNHEY, CDR2 SMNVEV (reference sequence). V was pared by 5 bases and J by 5 bases, with 15 bases between. CDR3 region: CASSPRREGYGYTF. CDR3 nucleotides: TGTGCCAGCAGTCCCCGCCGGGAAGGGTATGGCTACACCTTC.

The genes are TRBV5-5 and TRBJ2-7; D uncertain. Germline assignment: CDR1 SGHKS and CDR2 YYEKEE (reference sequence). Trimming took off 8 bases at V and 3 bases at J, with 12 bases between the two ends. This CDR3 region has 12 residues. Written as DNA, the CDR3 is TGTGCCAGTTCTTGGTCCGGCTACGAGCAGTACGTC. It translates to CASSWSGYEQYV.

The chain has TRBV19 and TRBJ2-4; TRBD1 might be the D (6 bases). The CDR3 consists of 15 residues. Trimming left V 4 bases short and J 7 bases short, with 17 bases between. Germline V gives CDR1 LNHDA, CDR2 SQIVND (reference sequence). The CDR3: CASSTTDSYGNIQYF. Here the CDR3 DNA reads TGTGCCAGTAGTACGACGGACAGTTATGGTAACATTCAGTACTTC.

This clonotype was observed a handful of times. The chain carries TRBV10-3 and TRBJ1-1; 9 nucleotides align to TRBD1. Losses at the gene ends were 0 bases for V and 5 bases for J; bases not matched to a gene: 10. This CDR3 region has 17 residues. Germline V gives CDR1 ENHRY, CDR2 SYGVKD. The DNA for the CDR3 is TGTGCCATCAGTGAGTCTCCCGTAACAGGGGGCTTTACTGAAGCTTTCTTT. It codes for CAISESPVTGGFTEAFF.

This clonotype has a count of ten or more. The chain combines TRBV7-2 with TRBJ2-7; 8 nucleotides match TRBD1. Unmatched junction bases numbered 1, after V lost 3 bases and J lost 3 bases. The length of the CDR3 is 13 residues. Germline CDR1 and CDR2: SGHTA and FQGNSA. CDR3 region: CASSFDRGYEQYV. CDR3 nucleotide sequence: TGTGCCAGCAGCTTCGACAGGGGCTACGAGCAGTACGTC.